The 8 T cell receptor beta chains below were found in one sample sequenced in a study of beta chain features in type 1 diabetes. Regarding the study as a whole: All four CD4+ subsets from Type 1 diabetes patients carried moderately but significantly shorter TCRB CDR3s.

The study reverse transcribed the entire isolated RNA, so it sequenced expressed TCRB transcripts. The protocol was immunoSEQ multiplex PCR, while the TCRdb copy is restricted to in-frame clones and leaves out a portion. The sample has about 150,000 clones, about 9.4% seen once. Their specific antigens are unknown. Sequencing was done on a sample of central memory CD4+ T cells from blood. The receptors derive from a man in his thirties or forties with type 1 diabetes.

In this sample, this clone turned up a few times. The chain has TRBV5-1 and TRBJ1-1; D is perhaps TRBD1 (5 bases). From germline, CDR1 is SGHRS and CDR2 YFSETQ. Deletions cut 0 bases from V and 1 base from J, with 13 bases between. This CDR3 is 16 amino acids long. The CDR3: CASSLAGAGRNTEAFF. CDR3 bases: TGCGCCAGCAGCTTGGCTGGGGCCGGGAGGAACACTGAAGCTTTCTTT.

The rearrangement links TRBV27 to TRBJ2-3; TRBD2 matches 8 bases. Germline V lookup: CDR1 MNHEY, CDR2 SMNVEV (reference sequence). This CDR3 has 17 residues. Unmatched junction bases numbered 16, after V lost 5 bases and J lost 6 bases. CDR3 nucleotides: TGTGCCAGCAGTCTCTACCCGGGACTAGGGGGAAAGGATACGCAGTATTTT. This sequence encodes CASSLYPGLGGKDTQYF.

The V gene is TRBV7-9, the J gene TRBJ2-3; TRBD1 agrees at 10 bases. This CDR3 has 15 residues. CDR1 is SEHNR and CDR2 is FQNEAQ in the germline V gene (reference sequence). The ends lost 3 bases at V and 2 bases at J; junction bases unmatched: 2. CDR3 sequence: CASSFGTGVTDTQYF. The CDR3 coding sequence is TGTGCCAGCAGCTTCGGGACAGGGGTCACAGATACGCAGTATTTT.

This clone turned up a few times. The chain couples TRBV5-1 to TRBJ2-1, with TRBD2 identical over 11 bases. Trimming at V came to 1 base and at J to 7 bases, leaving 4 bases not matched to a gene. In germline, CDR1 is SGHRS, CDR2 YFSETQ. The CDR3 loop spans 15 amino acids. CDR3 sequence: CASSLKLAGVNEQFF. The CDR3 coding sequence is TGCGCCAGCAGCTTGAAACTAGCGGGAGTGAATGAGCAGTTCTTC.

This clone was seen a few times. DNA of the CDR3: TGTGCCAGCAGCGTTGACAGGCACGAGCAGTACTTC. It is translated as CASSVDRHEQYF. The rearrangement joins TRBV5-4 to TRBJ2-7; D possibly corresponds to TRBD1 (6 bases). This CDR3 is 12 amino acids long. The germline V and J ends were trimmed by 4 bases and 5 bases, with 10 bases remaining between them. Per the germline V gene, CDR1 is SGHNT and CDR2 is YYREEE (reference sequence).

This sequence joins TRBV7-3 and TRBJ2-6; TRBD1 matches 7 bases. The CDR3 is 15 residues long. J lost 0 bases, V lost 5 bases, and 1 base had no gene match. Germline CDR1 SGHTA, CDR2 FQGTGA. The DNA of the CDR3 is TGTGCCAGCAGCCAGGGGGTCTCTGGGGCCAACGTCCTGACTTTC. Translation: CASSQGVSGANVLTF.

Only a few counts were recorded for this clone. The rearrangement links TRBV6-6 to TRBJ2-1; 7 bases are a match to TRBD1. The CDR3 is 14 amino acids. V gave up 4 bases and J gave up 7 bases; unmatched junction bases: 7. Germline assignment: CDR1 MNHNY and CDR2 SVGAGI (reference sequence). CDR3 DNA: TGTGCCAGCAGTTCGGACAGGTCCGGGAATGAGCAGTTCTTC. Its translation is CASSSDRSGNEQFF.

This clone was recorded a few times. The gene calls are TRBV7-8 and TRBJ2-3; D uncertain. The germline gives CDR1 SGHVS, CDR2 FQNEAQ. This CDR3 has 17 residues. V lost 5 bases, J lost 0 bases, and 18 bases lay in between. CDR3 residues: CASSPSKNNPSTDTQYF. The CDR3 DNA reads as TGTGCCAGCAGCCCGTCCAAAAACAACCCTAGCACAGATACGCAGTATTTT. The complete variable domain, with remaining parts taken from reference TRBV7-8 and TRBJ2-3, reads GAGVSQSPRYKVAKRGQDVALRCDPISGHVSLFWYQQALGQGPEFLTYFQNEAQLDKSGLPSDRFFAERPEGSVSTLKIQRTQQEDSAVYLCASSPSKNNPSTDTQYFGPGTRLTVL.